What follows describes a single T cell receptor beta chain. It has no known antigen specificity. Per-base qualities were not stored, and no clone one base away is much larger. Library method: the immunoSEQ multiplex PCR assay. The multiplex PCR relied on a mix of 60 forward primers for TCR Vbeta segments and 13 reverse primers for TCR Jbeta segments. Amplification of the CDR3 region of rearranged TCR beta genes was performed with a multiplex PCR assay on genomic DNA. Amplified TCR beta libraries were sequenced as 87-base-pair reads on the Illumina HiSeq System. The source study handled its data this way. A later analysis counted about 82 million unique TCR beta chains across the 666 repertoires, and around 12 million of these chains were shared by at least two donors. Raw reads were error-corrected and collapsed into unique sequences by a nearest-neighbor algorithm in which closely related sequences were merged to remove PCR and sequencing errors. V, D and J gene segments were assigned by aligning CDR3 sequences to IMGT reference sequences. For a sequence to be retained, a match of at least six nucleotides to both a V gene segment and a J gene segment was required. A rearrangement was called productive if the CDR3 had no stop codons and remained in frame with V and J, and every other rearrangement was called non-productive. Following IMGT convention, CDR3 was defined as the stretch from the second conserved V-encoded cysteine to the conserved J-encoded phenylalanine. Sequences without an unambiguous match to a single V gene segment were excluded from the earlier analysis of approximately 560 of the donors. An earlier analysis of around 600 of the donors classified V segments as functional when productive rearrangements were above 56.7% and as segregating when the standard deviation between donors was above 5%. A statistical classification framework was built for diagnosing cytomegalovirus status from the catalog of TCR beta chain sequences. V and J gene assignment, in a later analysis, came from comparing TCR nucleotide sequences with IMGT/GENE-DB human TR gene sequences. The TCRdist pipeline was used in a later analysis to assign CDR3 sequences and most-parsimonious VDJ recombination scenarios. In a later analysis, each TCR beta chain was defined by its CDR3 amino acid sequence together with its V-gene family, and reads without a unique V-gene family were excluded. As a way to deal with suspected cross-contamination and a sequencing artifact, a later analysis dropped 640 or so nucleotide sequences that were highly shared and had low generation probability. In a later analysis, a clonal expansion index was calculated for each public chain from normalized within-repertoire ranks of inferred template counts. A later analysis computed generation probabilities with a VDJ recombination model fitted to out-of-frame rearrangements, and checked the results against IGoR. Hypergeometric tests were used in a later analysis to score TCR-TCR, TCR-HLA and TCR-CMV co-occurrence, with a repertoire-size bias correction applied to the TCR pairs. To estimate false discovery rates, a later analysis permuted the HLA or CMV assignments 20 times. In a later analysis, co-occurring TCRs were grouped using DBSCAN, and TCRdist sequence similarity was added for clustering within HLA-allele-positive subsets. For co-occurrence clustering, repertoires with fewer than 30,000 or more than 120,000 public chains were excluded, along with roughly 5 repertoires with anomalous nucleotide sharing. The table comes from immuneACCESS by way of TCRdb, which keeps in-frame sequences with V and J called. Part of the clones is missing from these tables; in studies checked, under half for an unresolved V gene and the rest for unknown reasons. V, J and clone size are those of that table, while D and trimming were read from the DNA. The sample yields tens of thousands of clones; more than 55% were counted once. The top ten clonotypes cover 20% to 25% of the sample.

This entry comes from a study of cytomegalovirus exposure and HLA in healthy donors (dated by TCRdb to the late 2010s). Looking at the study overall: An earlier analysis of 587 of the donors reported over 250 Gb of sequence data and 117 million unique TCR beta sequences obtained from some 200 million T cells. All discovery cohort repertoires had been generated on a single sequencing platform. A separate validation cohort of roughly 120 different subjects was used in addition to the approximately 700-subject first cohort. To predict cytomegalovirus infection status, the study brought together high-throughput TCR immunosequencing, statistical association of individual TCRs with disease status, and machine learning. In a later analysis, previously published TCR beta repertoires from fewer than 750 donors were re-analyzed and high-resolution HLA genotyping was added so that TCR occurrence patterns could be studied. An early release that covered some 640 HLA-typed donors contained approximately 300 gigabases of sequencing data and 70 million to 100 million unique TCR sequences. The study aimed to test whether cataloging public T cell receptors could reveal signatures of past pathogen exposure. Genome-wide SNP genotypes for about three fifths of the roughly 700 donors were used in a later genetic analysis, which treated that subset as a discovery cohort. Across roughly 420 genotyped donors of the cohort, an average of about 220,000 unique TCR beta nucleotide sequences per donor were sequenced, and 15% to 20% of those sequences were non-productive. An earlier analysis of several hundred of the donors used high-throughput TCR beta sequencing to judge whether each TCR beta V gene segment behaved as functional or pseudogenic. Both class I and class II loci were covered by HLA typing, at four-digit resolution. Using immunosequencing, the study profiled T cell repertoires from 640 or so subjects and related those repertoires to cytomegalovirus serostatus. Rather than drawing on any new phenotypic data, the later analysis identified candidate immune exposures from TCR beta sequences and the way those sequences occurred across donors. Four to six DR-DQ haplotypes were handled as single units for association and clustering, since linkage in the cohort was strong. The number of donors typed differed by locus, with roughly 620-640 for A, B, C, DRB1 and DQB1, around 500 for DQA1, 600 to 610 for DPA1, and around 430 for DPB1. Among the approximately 420 genotyped donors, approximately 77% belonged to the genetic ancestry cluster associated with self-reported Caucasian donors. Donor age, sex, ethnicity and CMV serostatus were compiled alongside the repertoire data.

Beyond this particular receptor, the publication reports: Because the 87-base-pair reads could not distinguish some IMGT-functional V segments, including TRBV6-2 and TRBV6-3, those segments were excluded. A later analysis reported that several top co-occurrence clusters appeared linked to parvovirus B19, influenza, CMV and Epstein-Barr virus. A later genetic analysis reported fewer N-insertions in productive TCRs among donors in an Asian-associated ancestry cluster than the roughly 670-donor mean. In vitro tests confirmed that a few of the cytomegalovirus-associated TCR beta chains recognize cytomegalovirus antigens. In a later analysis, TCR association rates were found to vary across HLA loci, with the most associated TCRs seen for DRB1 alleles and the fewest for HLA-C alleles. In a later analysis, HLA-associated TCR beta chains were found to be more clonally expanded and to have lower generation probabilities than equally common non-associated chains. Broadly in line with IMGT annotations, most TCR beta V segments showed up in productive rearrangements about 90% or about 30% of the time in an earlier analysis of 587 of the donors. Because counts were too low, 15 or so rarely observed V segments, including chromosome 9 orphons, were excluded from the earlier analysis of fewer than 650 of the donors. An association between a missense DCLRE1C variant and V-gene and J-gene trimming of TCR beta chains was found in a later genetic analysis and replicated in an independent cohort. Most CMV-associated TCR beta chains appeared to be HLA-restricted in a later analysis, and the HLA associations seemed to be driven largely by CMV exposure. The classifier was reported to diagnose cytomegalovirus status with high specificity and sensitivity in both the original cohort and the validation cohort. Correlated functional status among segregating V segments might reflect linkage disequilibrium, but an unknown experimental factor could not be ruled out. While some public TCRs were present in many individuals, most TCR sequences turned up only very rarely across donors. A further reported finding was that TCR beta sequences accurately predicted the HLA-A and HLA-B alleles for most subjects in the first cohort. In this cohort, only TCR beta chains were sequenced, and detectable features were limited by the absence of alpha or paired-chain data. The authors suggested that the approach could potentially be extended to other disease states and immunological phenotypes. For the cohort, immune exposure information was limited to CMV serostatus. When HLA alleles, especially DR and DQ, strongly co-occurred, attributing TCR associations to individual alleles was difficult. Because some donors lacked HLA typing at each locus, the association tests relied only on the typed subset. At a false discovery rate of 0.05, a later analysis linked some 18,000 TCR beta sequences to specific HLA alleles. The sequencing pipeline was judged likely to have produced a cluster of highly shared sequence variants as a technical artifact. Sequencing depth was assumed to be roughly uniform across donors in the presence/absence analyses, though that assumption may not hold. A total of about 150 TCR beta chains were listed by the study as associated with cytomegalovirus.

The cohort consisted of 650 to 700 healthy bone marrow donors. All cohort members were sampled while nominally healthy, although unrecorded immune exposures were likely present. The donor was CMV seropositive and belonged to the group of around 300 seropositive cohort members. Each donor provided a peripheral blood sample, and peripheral blood mononuclear cells were used for TCR beta sequencing. The Qiagen DNeasy Blood Extraction Kit was used to extract genomic DNA from the blood cell samples. The germline V gene (reference sequence) specifies LNHDA as CDR1 and SQIVND as CDR2. Counted from cysteine to phenylalanine, this CDR3 has 14 amino acids. Of the read, only the CDR3 DNA is kept; its 42 bases are in frame from base 1. Clipping removes 11 bases from V and 6 bases from J, with 13 as the unmatched junction base count.

The rearranged chain carries TRBV19 and TRBJ1-1; 9 junctional bases match TRBD1. The sequence came from a woman aged 45-65 years in good health and CMV-seropositive. The sample was PBMCs. The CDR3 reads as follows: CAAKSGQGSAEAFF. The sequenced DNA: TGTGCCGCCAAGTCGGGACAGGGTAGCGCTGAAGCTTTCTTT.